The 14 T cell receptor beta chains below all came from one sample that was sequenced in a study of blood T cell repertoires in COVID-19. The table came from immunoSEQ multiplex PCR; TCRdb's copy has only in-frame clones and leaves some out. Here the sample spans around 120,000 clones, 88% being singletons. Sample: peripheral blood. The receptors were gathered from a human donor in a cohort sampled during active COVID-19.

The CDR3 here is CASTTGSQPQHF. The CDR3 DNA sequence: TGTGCCAGCACTACAGGGTCCCAGCCCCAGCATTTT. This rearrangement joins TRBV12-3 or TRBV12-4 to TRBJ1-5, with D perhaps TRBD1 (6 bases). V gave up 7 bases and J gave up 7 bases, with 11 bases separating them. This CDR3 has 12 residues.

This chain connects TRBV5-1 to TRBJ1-4; 7 bases align to TRBD1. V gave up 2 bases and J gave up 0 bases; unmatched junction bases: 7. Looked up from germline, CDR1 is SGHRS and CDR2 is YFSETQ. The CDR3 covers 17 residues. CDR3 residues: CASSLHRGGATNEKLFF. DNA for the CDR3: TGCGCCAGCAGCTTACACAGGGGCGGTGCAACTAATGAAAAACTGTTTTTT.

The chain employs TRBV5-1 and TRBJ2-3; a possible D gene is TRBD2 (7 bases). V was pared by 4 bases and J by 2 bases, with 11 bases between. The CDR3 is 14 amino acids. Germline loops: CDR1 SGHRS, CDR2 YFSETQ. The CDR3 protein is CASSRGAVTDTQYF. CDR3 DNA: TGCGCCAGCAGCCGGGGGGCGGTCACAGATACGCAGTATTTT.

The rearrangement links TRBV21-1 to TRBJ2-7; the table's D call, TRBD2, has no DNA check behind it. TRBV21-1 is termed a pseudogene. The CDR3 extends over 18 amino acids. The CDR3 reads CASSSGLAGGPGNYEQYF. As DNA, the CDR3 is TGTGCCAGCAGCTCGGGACTAGCGGGAGGGCCTGGTAACTACGAGCAGTACTTC.

This clone was detected only a few times. The chain is built from TRBV4-1 and TRBJ1-5; 9 nucleotides agree with TRBD1. Per the germline V gene, CDR1 is MGHRA and CDR2 is YSYEKL. The CDR3 runs 17 residues. The junction had 10 bases not matched to a gene; V was cut back by 4 bases and J by 3 bases. DNA of the CDR3: TGCGCCAGCAGCCGGATCCTGGACAGGGGAAACAATCAGCCCCAGCATTTT. Amino acid sequence: CASSRILDRGNNQPQHF.

CDR3 sequence: CASSLRHEQYF. DNA of the CDR3: TGTGCCAGCAGTCTACGCCACGAGCAGTACTTC. The genes are TRBV5-6 and TRBJ2-7; unclear D gene. This CDR3 spans 11 amino acids. V lost 5 bases and J 5 bases, leaving 8 bases between the germline ends. Germline V CDR1 and CDR2: SGHDT, YYEEEE.

The CDR3 sequence: CASSMGLAGDADTQYF. In DNA form, the CDR3 reads TGTGCCAGCAGCATGGGACTAGCGGGAGACGCAGATACGCAGTATTTT. The chain employs TRBV7-9 and TRBJ2-3, with 14 bases matching TRBD2. The CDR3 consists of 16 residues. V lost 5 bases and J lost 4; bases outside the gene matches: 5. From germline, CDR1 is SEHNR and CDR2 FQNEAQ (reference sequence).

The genes are TRBV29-1 and TRBJ2-7, with D maybe TRBD2 (6 bases). Trimming pared 8 bases from V and 2 bases from J, leaving 22 bases between. Per the germline V gene, CDR1 is SQVTM and CDR2 is ANQGSEA. This CDR3 contains 15 residues. The CDR3 sequence is CSPPKASSAAYEQYF. The CDR3, as DNA: TGCAGCCCACCGAAGGCGTCTAGCGCAGCCTACGAGCAGTACTTC.

This clone has only one observation. The genes are TRBV24-1 and TRBJ2-1; TRBD1 agrees at 11 bases. Germline loops: CDR1 KGHDR, CDR2 SFDVKD. J gave up 1 base and V 3 bases, and 16 bases lay outside the gene matches. The CDR3 sequence is 21 residues long. CDR3 bases: TGTGCCACCAGTGATGCTCGAGGCGGGACAGGGGGTGTTTTTTCCTACAATGAGCAGTTCTTC. This gives the protein CATSDARGGTGGVFSYNEQFF.

The chain combines TRBV9 with TRBJ2-2; possibly TRBD1 for D (5 bases). Trimming took off 0 bases at V and 6 bases at J, with 12 bases between the two ends. This CDR3 is 15 amino acids long. The germline CDR1 and CDR2 sequences are SGDLS and YYNGEE. CDR3 loop: CASSVGTIHSGELFF. The CDR3 DNA reads as TGTGCCAGCAGCGTAGGGACAATCCATTCCGGGGAGCTGTTTTTT.

This chain joins TRBV11-2 and TRBJ1-6; TRBD1 aligns across 11 bases. Germline V CDR1 and CDR2: SGHAT, FQNNGV. This CDR3 contains 15 residues. With V trimmed by 7 bases and J by 7 bases, 6 bases remained unmatched. CDR3 in DNA: TGTGCCAGCACCAGGACAGGGGGCGGGAATTCACCCCTCCACTTT. Its translation is CASTRTGGGNSPLHF.

The chain carries TRBV11-2 and TRBJ2-7; the match to TRBD2 covers 8 bases. Looked up from germline, CDR1 is SGHAT and CDR2 is FQNNGV. After removal of 2 bases from V and 1 base from J, the junction contained 4 bases not matched to a gene. This CDR3 spans 15 amino acids. This chain's CDR3 is CASSLSGGPSYEQYF. The CDR3 coding sequence is TGTGCCAGCAGCTTAAGCGGGGGACCTTCCTACGAGCAGTACTTC.

The gene calls are TRBV7-9 and TRBJ1-2; the match to TRBD1 covers 9 bases. Germline V lookup: CDR1 SEHNR, CDR2 FQNEAQ (reference sequence). J lost 4 bases, V lost 3 bases, and 6 bases had no gene match. The CDR3 spans 15 residues. CDR3 sequence (DNA): TGTGCCAGCAGCTTGGGCACAGGGGGCTTCTATGGCTACACCTTC. Its protein is CASSLGTGGFYGYTF.

V is TRBV28 and J is TRBJ2-1, with TRBD2 as a possible D gene (5 bases). Trimming left V 4 bases short and J 1 base short, with 5 bases between. This CDR3 has 13 amino acids. The germline gives CDR1 MDHEN, CDR2 SYDVKM. DNA for the CDR3: TGTGCCAGCAGTTCGGGGTCCTACAATGAGCAGTTCTTC. It encodes CASSSGSYNEQFF.